The 3 T cell receptor beta chains given below trace back to one sample, sequenced in a study of neurological immune-mediated disorders. MiXCR was run by TCRdb on the 5' RACE reads, yielding one entry per CDR3 protein. The sample lists fewer than 80,000 distinct CDR3 sequences, 4% to 6% seen once, with around 2.8% in the top ten. Sequenced sample: PBMCs. The receptors were gathered from a woman aged 30 to 39 with multiple sclerosis.

Ten or more counts support this clonotype. CDR3 in amino acids: CASRSTGVTGELFF. The CDR3 nucleotides read TGCGCCAGCAGATCGACAGGGGTCACCGGGGAGCTGTTTTTT. This chain connects TRBV5-1 to TRBJ2-2, with 8 bases that match TRBD1. The V segment lost 5 bases and the J segment 4 bases; nucleotides outside the gene matches: 4. Looked up from germline, CDR1 is SGHRS and CDR2 is YFSETQ. CDR3 length: 14 residues. The whole variable domain, remainder taken from reference TRBV5-1 and TRBJ2-2, is KAGVTQTPRYLIKTRGQQVTLSCSPISGHRSVSWYQQTPGQGLQFLFEYFSETQRNKGNFPGRFSGRQFSNSRSEMNVSTLELGDSALYLCASRSTGVTGELFFGEGSRLTVL.

This clonotype was counted many times. J is TRBJ2-3 and V is TRBV4-2; D gene uncertain. The CDR3 loop spans 13 amino acids. Trimming pared 0 bases from V and 3 bases from J, leaving 4 bases between. Per the germline V gene, CDR1 is LGHNA and CDR2 is YNFKEQ. CDR3 protein: CASSQEGTDTQYF. As DNA, the CDR3 is TGTGCCAGCAGCCAAGAGGGGACAGATACGCAGTATTTT.

This clonotype was counted ten times or more. The chain joins TRBV20-1 to TRBJ2-5; tentative D call: TRBD2 (6 bases). The CDR3 has 11 amino acids. V lost 8 bases, J lost 7 bases, and 14 bases lay in between. Per germline, CDR1 DFQATT and CDR2 SNEGSKA (reference sequence). The DNA for the CDR3 is TGCAGTCTGGGGCGGGGAGGGACCCAGTACTTC. This sequence encodes CSLGRGGTQYF.